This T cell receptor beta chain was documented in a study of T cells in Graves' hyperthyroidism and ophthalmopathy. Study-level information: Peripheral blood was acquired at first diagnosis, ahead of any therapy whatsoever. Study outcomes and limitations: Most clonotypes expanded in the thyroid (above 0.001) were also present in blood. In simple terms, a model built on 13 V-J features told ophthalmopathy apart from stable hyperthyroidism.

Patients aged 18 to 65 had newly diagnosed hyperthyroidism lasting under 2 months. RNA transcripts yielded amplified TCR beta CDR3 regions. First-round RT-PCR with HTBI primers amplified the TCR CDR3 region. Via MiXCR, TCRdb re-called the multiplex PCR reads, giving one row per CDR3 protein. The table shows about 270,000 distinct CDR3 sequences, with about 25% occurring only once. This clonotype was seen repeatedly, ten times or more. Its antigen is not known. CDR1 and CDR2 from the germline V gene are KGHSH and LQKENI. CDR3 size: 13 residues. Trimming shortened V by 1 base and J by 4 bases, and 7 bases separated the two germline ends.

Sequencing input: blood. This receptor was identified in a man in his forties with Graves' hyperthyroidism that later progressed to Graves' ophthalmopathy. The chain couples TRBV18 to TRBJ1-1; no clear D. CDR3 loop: CASSPLEPTEAFF. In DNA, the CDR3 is TGTGCCAGCTCACCACTCGAGCCCACTGAAGCTTTCTTT. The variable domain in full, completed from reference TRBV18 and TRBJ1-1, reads NAGVMQNPRHLVRRRGQEARLRCSPMKGHSHVYWYRQLPEEGLKFMVYLQKENIIDESGMPKERFSAEFPKEGPSILRIQQVVRGDSAAYFCASSPLEPTEAFFGQGTRLTVV.